This T cell receptor beta chain was captured in a study of blood T cell repertoires in COVID-19. Study summary: COVID-19 samples from acute and convalescent phases originated in the United States, Italy and Spain. In each case, the material was cDNA or gDNA derived from T cells, B-cell-depleted T cells, or PBMCs.

This clone was counted once. In the original analysis: How many nucleated cells were present was estimated from reference gene primer amplification. Sequenced by immunoSEQ multiplex PCR; TCRdb stores in-frame clones only, minus some. Clone size and V and J calls were adopted from that table, with D and trimming inferred from the DNA. The table records around 250,000 clones, under 90% of them present only once. The ends lost 4 bases at V and 1 base at J; junction bases unmatched: 3. This CDR3 is built from 14 residues. Germline values: CDR1 LGHNA, CDR2 YNFKEQ. The chain recombines TRBV4-2 with TRBJ1-1, with 7 bases that match TRBD1. Sample: peripheral blood. This sequence originates from a human donor in a cohort sampled during active COVID-19. The CDR3 nucleotides read TGTGCCAGCAGCCCGGGACAGTCGAACACTGAAGCTTTCTTT. Its translation: CASSPGQSNTEAFF.